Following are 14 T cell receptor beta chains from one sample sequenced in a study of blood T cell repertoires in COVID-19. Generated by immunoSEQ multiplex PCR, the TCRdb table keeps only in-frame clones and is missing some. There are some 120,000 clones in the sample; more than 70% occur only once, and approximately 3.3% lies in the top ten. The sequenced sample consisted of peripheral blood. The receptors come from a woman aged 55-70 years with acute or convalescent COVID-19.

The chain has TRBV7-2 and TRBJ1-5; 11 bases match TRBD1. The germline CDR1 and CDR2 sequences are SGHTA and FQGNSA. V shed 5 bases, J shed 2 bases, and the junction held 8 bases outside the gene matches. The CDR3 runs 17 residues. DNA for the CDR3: TGTGCCAGCAGCCAAAGGGACAGGGGGACTCGCAATCAGCCCCAGCATTTT. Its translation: CASSQRDRGTRNQPQHF. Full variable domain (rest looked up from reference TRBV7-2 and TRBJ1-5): GAGVSQSPSNKVTEKGKDVELRCDPISGHTALYWYRQSLGQGLEFLIYFQGNSAPDKSGLPSDRFSAERTGGSVSTLTIQRTQQEDSAVYLCASSQRDRGTRNQPQHFGDGTRLSIL.

As DNA, the CDR3 is TGCGCCAGCAGCCAAGAATCCGGCCTTCGAGGTACGCAGTATTTT. This sequence encodes CASSQESGLRGTQYF. The rearrangement uses TRBV4-1 and TRBJ2-3; D unresolved. The CDR3 is 15 residues long. Germline V gene sequence: CDR1 MGHRA, CDR2 YSYEKL. The ends were cut back, 0 bases at V and 8 bases at J, with 15 bases in the middle.

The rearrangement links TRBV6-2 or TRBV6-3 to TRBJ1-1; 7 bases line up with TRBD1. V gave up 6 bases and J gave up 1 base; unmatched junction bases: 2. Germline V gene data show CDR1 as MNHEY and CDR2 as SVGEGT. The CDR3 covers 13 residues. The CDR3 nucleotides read TGTGCCAGCAGCCGACAGGGGAACACTGAAGCTTTCTTT. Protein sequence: CASSRQGNTEAFF.

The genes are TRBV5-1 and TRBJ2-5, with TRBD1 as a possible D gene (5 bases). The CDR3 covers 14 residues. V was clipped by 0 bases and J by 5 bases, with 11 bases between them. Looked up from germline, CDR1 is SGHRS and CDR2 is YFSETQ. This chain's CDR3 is CASSLDRGAETQYF. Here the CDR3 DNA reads TGCGCCAGCAGCTTGGATAGGGGTGCGGAGACCCAGTACTTC. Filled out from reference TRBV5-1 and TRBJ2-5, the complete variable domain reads KAGVTQTPRYLIKTRGQQVTLSCSPISGHRSVSWYQQTPGQGLQFLFEYFSETQRNKGNFPGRFSGRQFSNSRSEMNVSTLELGDSALYLCASSLDRGAETQYFGPGTRLLVL.

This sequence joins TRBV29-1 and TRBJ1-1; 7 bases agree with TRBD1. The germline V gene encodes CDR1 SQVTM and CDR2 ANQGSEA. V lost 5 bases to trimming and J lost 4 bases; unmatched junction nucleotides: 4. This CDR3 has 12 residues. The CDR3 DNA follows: TGCAGCGTTAACAGGGGATTCACTGAAGCTTTCTTT. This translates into CSVNRGFTEAFF. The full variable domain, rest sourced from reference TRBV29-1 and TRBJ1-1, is SAVISQKPSRDICQRGTSLTIQCQVDSQVTMMFWYRQQPGQSLTLIATANQGSEATYESGFVIDKFPISRPNLTFSTLTVSNMSPEDSSIYLCSVNRGFTEAFFGQGTRLTVV.

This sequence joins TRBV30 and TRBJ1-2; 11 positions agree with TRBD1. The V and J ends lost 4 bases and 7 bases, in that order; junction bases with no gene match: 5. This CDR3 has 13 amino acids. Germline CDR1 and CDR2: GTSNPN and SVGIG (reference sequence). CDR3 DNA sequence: TGTGCCTGGACCTGGACAGGGGGCGGTGGCTACACCTTC. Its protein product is CAWTWTGGGGYTF.

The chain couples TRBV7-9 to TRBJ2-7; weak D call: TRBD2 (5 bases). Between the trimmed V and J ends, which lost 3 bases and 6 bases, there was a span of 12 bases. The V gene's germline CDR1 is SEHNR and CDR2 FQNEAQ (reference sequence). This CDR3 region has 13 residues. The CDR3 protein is CASSLFEGREQYF. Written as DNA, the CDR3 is TGTGCCAGCAGCTTGTTTGAGGGTCGCGAGCAGTACTTC.

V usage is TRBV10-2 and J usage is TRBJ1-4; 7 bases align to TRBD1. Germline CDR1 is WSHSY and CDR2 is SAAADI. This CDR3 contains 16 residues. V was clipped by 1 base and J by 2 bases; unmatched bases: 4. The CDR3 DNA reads TGCGCCAGCAGTGAGTACTCACAGGGGACTAATGAAAAACTGTTTTTT. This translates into CASSEYSQGTNEKLFF.

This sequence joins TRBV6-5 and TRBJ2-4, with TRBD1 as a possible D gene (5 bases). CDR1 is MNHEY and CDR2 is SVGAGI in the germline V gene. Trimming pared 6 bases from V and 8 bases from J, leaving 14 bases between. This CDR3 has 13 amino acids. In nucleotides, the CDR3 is TGTGCCAGCAGAAATTCAGGGCTTGACATTCAGTACTTC. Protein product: CASRNSGLDIQYF.

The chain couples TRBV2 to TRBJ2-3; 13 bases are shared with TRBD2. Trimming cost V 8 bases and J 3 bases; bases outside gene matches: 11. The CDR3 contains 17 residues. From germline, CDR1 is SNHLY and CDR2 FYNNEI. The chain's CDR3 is CASLLAGGPRKTDTQYF. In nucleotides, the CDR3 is TGTGCCAGCCTACTAGCGGGAGGGCCGAGGAAGACAGATACGCAGTATTTT.

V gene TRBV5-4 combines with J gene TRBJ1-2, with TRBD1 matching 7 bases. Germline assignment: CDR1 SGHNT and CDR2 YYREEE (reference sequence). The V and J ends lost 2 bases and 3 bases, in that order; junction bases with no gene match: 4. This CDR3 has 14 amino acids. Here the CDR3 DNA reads TGTGCCAGCAGCTTAACTACAGGGGACTATGGCTACACCTTC. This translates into CASSLTTGDYGYTF.

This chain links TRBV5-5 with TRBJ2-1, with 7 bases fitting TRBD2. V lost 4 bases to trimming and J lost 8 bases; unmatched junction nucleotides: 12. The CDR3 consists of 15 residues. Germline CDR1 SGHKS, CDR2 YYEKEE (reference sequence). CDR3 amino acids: CASSAGQGGYHEQFF. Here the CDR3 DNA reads TGTGCCAGCAGCGCCGGGCAGGGAGGGTATCATGAGCAGTTCTTC.

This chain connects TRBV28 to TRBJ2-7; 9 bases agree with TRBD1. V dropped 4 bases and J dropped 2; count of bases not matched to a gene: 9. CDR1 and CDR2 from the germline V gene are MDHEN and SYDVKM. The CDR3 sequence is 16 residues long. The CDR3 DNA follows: TGTGCCAGCAGTTGGACCGGGACAGGGCAGCCCTACGAGCAGTACTTC. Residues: CASSWTGTGQPYEQYF. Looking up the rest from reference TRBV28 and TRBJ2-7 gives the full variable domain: DVKVTQSSRYLVKRTGEKVFLECVQDMDHENMFWYRQDPGLGLRLIYFSYDVKMKEKGDIPEGYSVSREKKERFSLILESASTNQTSMYLCASSWTGTGQPYEQYFGPGTRLTVT.

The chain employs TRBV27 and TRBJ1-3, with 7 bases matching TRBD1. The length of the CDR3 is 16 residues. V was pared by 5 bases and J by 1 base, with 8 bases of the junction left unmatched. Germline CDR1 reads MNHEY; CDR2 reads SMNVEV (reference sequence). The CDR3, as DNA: TGTGCCAGCAGTCCCACAGGGGCAGTTTCTGGAAACACCATATATTTT. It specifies CASSPTGAVSGNTIYF.